The next 4 T cell receptor beta chains were all read from a single sample in a study of memory CD4+ T cells and cytomegalovirus serostatus (dated by TCRdb to the late 2010s). A FACSAria II was used to sort memory CD4+ T cells, defined as single viable CD3+CD4+CD8-CD45RO+ cells. Libraries were prepared through the immunoSEQ multiplex PCR assay. As stored in TCRdb, this immuneACCESS dataset retains in-frame rearrangements with V and J assigned. A fraction of the clones does not appear; measured against another copy, unresolved V genes explain less than half of the discrepancy, and the remainder lacks a known reason. This sample is represented by about 82,000 clones; approximately 80% of them were singletons. The ten largest clones add up to around 0.77% of the sample. The sequenced sample consisted of memory CD4+ T cells from blood. The receptor set was obtained from an adult in good health and CMV-seronegative.

CDR3 residues: CASSARDRGMDTNEKLFF. The CDR3 DNA reads as TGTGCCAGTAGCGCGAGGGACAGGGGAATGGATACTAATGAAAAACTGTTTTTT. The chain recombines TRBV19 with TRBJ1-4; 10 positions match TRBD1. J gave up 2 bases and V 6 bases, and 12 bases lay outside the gene matches. CDR1 and CDR2 (germline): LNHDA, SQIVND (reference sequence). The CDR3 loop spans 18 amino acids.

This chain joins TRBV4-1 and TRBJ1-5, with D possibly being TRBD1 (5 bases). Germline V gene sequence: CDR1 MGHRA, CDR2 YSYEKL. The CDR3 sequence is 16 residues long. V was clipped by 4 bases and J by 1 base, with 14 bases between them. In nucleotides, the CDR3 is TGCGCCAGCAGCCTCCGCGGTGAGGGGAGCAATCAGCCCCAGCATTTT. It specifies CASSLRGEGSNQPQHF.

This clone was seen only once. V is TRBV27 and J is TRBJ1-4; D is perhaps TRBD1 (5 bases). CDR3 size: 13 residues. Trimming removed 6 bases at V and 4 bases at J, with 9 bases between. Germline V CDR1 and CDR2: MNHEY, SMNVEV (reference sequence). CDR3 region: CASSDQGNEKLFF. CDR3 nucleotide sequence: TGTGCCAGCAGCGACCAGGGTAATGAAAAACTGTTTTTT.

V gene TRBV27 combines with J gene TRBJ2-3; D perhaps matches TRBD2 (6 bases). Germline loops: CDR1 MNHEY, CDR2 SMNVEV (reference sequence). Trimming pared 6 bases from V and 1 base from J, leaving 20 bases between. The CDR3 loop spans 17 amino acids. Here the CDR3 reads CASSPRRDSLRTDTQYF. The CDR3 DNA sequence: TGTGCCAGCAGCCCCAGACGGGACTCCCTACGCACAGATACGCAGTATTTT.